Here is one TCR beta chain with its context. Antigen unknown. A clone one base away is much larger, so this may be a read error. These data belong to a study of post-analysis software for immune sequencing data. For the study at large: The cohort encompassed relapsing-remitting, secondary progressive and progressive-relapsing multiple sclerosis disease courses.

Germline V gives CDR1 MNHNS, CDR2 SASEGT. CDR3 length: 16 amino acids. V gave up 10 bases and J gave up 6 bases; unmatched junction bases: 13. TCR beta cDNA libraries had unique molecular identifiers. The yield from approximately 1 to 10 million T cells was around 500,000 cDNA molecules in total. TCRdb passed the PCR reads through MiXCR, listing each CDR3 protein once. The sample lists 250,000 to 300,000 distinct CDR3 sequences; just over 35% were seen once. Overall study results and limits: Samples from a shared batch, those prepared together, strongly co-clustered by F measure. Patients with multiple sclerosis recorded significantly lower normalized Chao1 diversity than controls, the study found. TRBV5-6, TRBV5-1 and TRBV20-1 belonged to a set of a handful of TRBV segments that were more frequent in patients than controls.

Material: blood. The V and J genes are TRBV6-1 and TRBJ1-4; 11 nucleotides agree with TRBD1. This clonotype was sampled from a girl aged 10 to 17 with multiple sclerosis. CDR3 DNA sequence: TGTGCCAACACGGGGACAGGGGGTAGAACGGATGAAAAACTGTTTTTT. Residues: CANTGTGGRTDEKLFF.